The 2 T cell receptor beta chains below come from one sample, sequenced in a study of blood T cell repertoires in COVID-19. Produced via immunoSEQ multiplex PCR; TCRdb's table is partial and in-frame only. The sample consists of approximately 440,000 clones, 70% to 90% of them appearing once. Material for sequencing was peripheral blood. The source is a woman between 45 and 60 years old with COVID-19, enrolled during active disease.

CDR3 nucleotides: TGTGCCAGCAGCTTACTAGCGGGAGGAGAGAAGACCCAGTACTTC. Amino acids: CASSLLAGGEKTQYF. The chain couples TRBV11-2 to TRBJ2-5; 11 positions match TRBD2. This CDR3 has 15 residues. Per germline, CDR1 SGHAT and CDR2 FQNNGV. V lost 2 bases to trimming and J lost 6 bases; unmatched junction nucleotides: 5. The entire variable domain, with the rest obtained from reference TRBV11-2 and TRBJ2-5, is as follows: EAGVAQSPRYKIIEKRQSVAFWCNPISGHATLYWYQQILGQGPKLLIQFQNNGVVDDSQLPKDRFSAERLKGVDSTLKIQPAKLEDSAVYLCASSLLAGGEKTQYFGPGTRLLVL.

The chain has TRBV2 and TRBJ1-2; the D gene is possibly TRBD1 (5 bases). The V and J ends lost 8 bases and 7 bases respectively, with 20 bases between them. CDR1 is SNHLY and CDR2 is FYNNEI in the germline V gene. There are 14 residues in the CDR3. DNA of the CDR3: TGTGCCAGCGCAGATACGGGGGTCCGGGGTGGCTACACCTTC. It codes for CASADTGVRGGYTF.